These 10 T cell receptor beta chains came from one sample sequenced in a study of monozygotic twins with inflammatory bowel disease. From its re-call of the 5' RACE reads, TCRdb lists each CDR3 protein once, without DNA. The record lists some 150,000 distinct CDR3 sequences, of which the ten most abundant hold about 2.4%. Sequencing was performed on blood. The receptors shown here come from a human donor with ulcerative colitis or Crohn's disease, or a healthy co-twin of an affected twin (not recorded which).

The chain recombines TRBV5-6 with TRBJ1-1; TCRdb returns TRBD1, unconfirmable since there is no DNA. Per the germline V gene, CDR1 is SGHDT and CDR2 is YYEEEE. This CDR3 is 14 amino acids long. The CDR3 is CASSLMTGGTEAFF.

V and J are TRBV25-1 and TRBJ2-6; TCRdb's D gene call, TRBD2, goes unchecked for lack of DNA. Germline CDR1 is MGHDK and CDR2 is SYGVNS. The CDR3 totals 18 residues. CDR3 loop: CASSDWEAGASGANVLTF. Filled out from reference TRBV25-1 and TRBJ2-6, the complete variable domain reads EADIYQTPRYLVIGTGKKITLECSQTMGHDKMYWYQQDPGMELHLIHYSYGVNSTEKGDLSSESTVSRIRTEHFPLTLESARPSHTSQYLCASSDWEAGASGANVLTFGAGSRLTVL.

The chain links TRBV12-3 or TRBV12-4 to TRBJ2-1; TCRdb designates TRBD2, a call that cannot be tested without DNA. The CDR3 covers 17 residues. This CDR3 reads CASSLGLRAGGSDEQFF.

The V and J genes are TRBV20-1 and TRBJ2-1. The CDR3 extends over 12 amino acids. Looked up from germline, CDR1 is DFQATT and CDR2 is SNEGSKA (reference sequence). This CDR3 is CSARDRAAEQFF.

V and J are TRBV20-1 and TRBJ1-6. CDR1 is DFQATT and CDR2 is SNEGSKA in the germline V gene (reference sequence). The CDR3 has 11 residues. CDR3 sequence reads: CSAYRNSPLHF.

V usage is TRBV7-9 and J usage is TRBJ2-4; TCRdb indicates TRBD1, and absent DNA this call remains unverified. The germline gives CDR1 SEHNR, CDR2 FQNEAQ (reference sequence). This CDR3 contains 14 residues. The CDR3 is CASSPRDRRDIQYF.

The chain joins TRBV4-3 to TRBJ1-2; the D gene TCRdb calls, TRBD1, cannot be checked with no DNA. Germline V gives CDR1 LGHNA, CDR2 YSLEER. This CDR3 is built from 13 residues. CDR3 in amino acids: CASSQEGPGGYTF.

The chain joins TRBV7-2 to TRBJ2-7; no DNA is available, so the TRBD1 call from TCRdb remains unchecked. Germline lookup yields CDR1 SGHTA and CDR2 FQGNSA. The CDR3 consists of 14 residues. The CDR3 loop is CASSFGTGSYEQYF.

The chain recombines TRBV6-4 with TRBJ2-3; TCRdb designates TRBD2, a call that cannot be tested without DNA. CDR3 length: 15 amino acids. Germline loops: CDR1 MRHNA, CDR2 SNTAGT. The CDR3 loop is CASSDSSGRADTQYF.

This CDR3 reads CSASGGGLSGYTF. The V call is TRBV20-1, the J call TRBJ1-2; with no DNA, the TCRdb D assignment of TRBD1 cannot be verified. Germline assignment: CDR1 DFQATT and CDR2 SNEGSKA (reference sequence). This CDR3 has 13 amino acids.